The clone carrying this TCR beta chain was found a few times. The target antigen is unknown. The sample contains more than one DNA sequence encoding this CDR3. Trimming at V came to 3 bases and at J to 4 bases, leaving 4 bases not matched to a gene. Germline loops: CDR1 GTSNPN, CDR2 SVGIG (reference sequence). This CDR3 region has 13 residues. These data belong to a study of siplizumab effects on memory and regulatory T cells. The study, taken as a whole, reports: Suppressive function of proliferating Tregs from siplizumab cultures was not confirmed. Some alloreactive sequences were traceable to unstimulated CD4+ memory cells, and siplizumab significantly reduced them.

Each sample contributed 96,000 or so TCR templates to the assay. Data came from immunoSEQ multiplex PCR; TCRdb stores just in-frame clones and leaves some out. The sample has about 6,600 clones; about a third are singletons. Kept together in coculture, the mixed lymphocyte reaction cells spent more than five days at 37°C. Researchers tagged responder PBMCs with CFSE and stimulator PBMCs with Violet Dye before mixing them 1:1. The chain carries TRBV30 and TRBJ2-7, with 9 positions matching TRBD1. The TCR comes from a human donor in good health; the cells came from an allogeneic mixed lymphocyte reaction. Sequencing was done on a sample of CFSE-low (dividing) CD8+ T cells sorted from an allogeneic mixed lymphocyte reaction. CDR3 nucleotides: TGTGCCTGGAGGGGACAGGGTATTTACGAGCAGTACTTC. It translates to CAWRGQGIYEQYF.